This T cell receptor beta chain was observed in a study of T-cell reconstitution after alpha-beta-depleted transplantation in children (dated by TCRdb to about 2016). Some background on the complete study: Using TCR repertoire profiling, the study followed T-cell immune reconstitution in a quantitative way in children after TCRalphabeta/CD19-depleted allogeneic hematopoietic cell transplantation.

Note on this clonotype: Its antigen is not yet known. No base qualities exist here, and no much larger clone lies one base off it.

After removal of 5 bases from V and 6 bases from J, the junction retains 10 bases not matched to a gene. The CDR3 contains 15 residues, cysteine and phenylalanine counted. The read is trimmed to its CDR3 DNA, 45 bases read in frame from base 1. Via the germline V gene (reference sequence), CDR1 is SEHNR and CDR2 FQNEAQ. Library construction relied on PCR. TCRdb names Illumina HiSeq 2500 as the instrument used. To normalize quantification of the TCRbeta repertoire, the TCR libraries were built with molecular barcoding that relied on unique molecular identifiers. TCRdb reanalyzed the raw reads on its own, using fastp at Q25 for trimming and MiXCR for clone calling, and kept in-frame beta chains. Each record represents a unique CDR3 protein, reported with the most common genes and DNA among its rows. The sample table records about 610,000 distinct CDR3 sequences; 8% to 11% of these occur just once. Less than 4.5% of the sample is held by the ten biggest clonotypes.

Recombination linked TRBV7-9 to TRBJ2-4; TRBD1 agrees with 7 junctional bases. Sequencing was performed on PBMCs from the stem cell graft donor, taken from the stem cell graft. This sequence originates from a human donor who donated a stem cell graft to a child with acute myeloid leukemia. The DNA sequence follows: TGTGCCAGCAGCAGCCGACAGGGTGGCGGAAACATTCAGTACTTC. Translated, this is CASSSRQGGGNIQYF.